Listed here are 14 T cell receptor beta chains from one sample, sequenced in a study of blood T cell repertoires in COVID-19. Produced via immunoSEQ multiplex PCR; TCRdb's table is partial and in-frame only. The profile shows 200,000 to 250,000 clones, less than 90% of them singletons. The sample comprised PBMCs or T cells enriched from blood (not recorded which). The receptor source for this set is a woman aged 45 to 65 in a cohort exposed to, infected with or recovered from COVID-19 (not recorded which).

The chain carries TRBV7-3 and TRBJ2-5; 7 positions agree with TRBD2. V gave up 5 bases and J gave up 2 bases; unmatched junction bases: 8. The CDR3 sequence is 15 residues long. Germline CDR1 and CDR2: SGHTA and FQGTGA. This CDR3 reads CASSLGLHEQETQYF. The CDR3 DNA follows: TGTGCCAGCAGCCTGGGACTACACGAACAAGAGACCCAGTACTTC.

The chain combines TRBV6-6 with TRBJ1-2; the D gene is possibly TRBD1 (6 bases). The CDR3 loop spans 15 amino acids. The germline V gene has CDR1 MNHNY and CDR2 SVGAGI (reference sequence). Trimming removed 5 bases at V and 4 bases at J, with 17 bases between. CDR3 coding DNA: TGTGCCAGCAGTGGAACAGGGTTTCTTTCCTATGGCTACACCTTC. Translated: CASSGTGFLSYGYTF.

There are a few counts of this clone. The genes are TRBV24-1 and TRBJ1-1; tentative D call: TRBD1 (6 bases). The CDR3 consists of 17 residues. Trimming shortened V by 5 bases and J by 3 bases, and 21 bases separated the two germline ends. The germline V gene encodes CDR1 KGHDR and CDR2 SFDVKD. CDR3 DNA sequence: TGTGCCACCAGTGCTGGGAACAACAGGGTGGGGGACACTGAAGCTTTCTTT. This sequence encodes CATSAGNNRVGDTEAFF.

V usage is TRBV19 and J usage is TRBJ2-7; the match to TRBD1 covers 7 bases. The CDR3 spans 14 residues. J lost 2 bases, V lost 5 bases, and 6 bases had no gene match. The V gene's germline CDR1 is LNHDA and CDR2 SQIVND (reference sequence). The CDR3 bases are TGTGCCAGTAGTCCCGGGACAGTAACCTACGAGCAGTACTTC. It encodes CASSPGTVTYEQYF.

The chain is built from TRBV3-1 (or the pseudogene TRBV3-2) and TRBJ2-7, with D maybe TRBD2 (7 bases). CDR3 length equals 16 residues. Germline V CDR1 and CDR2: LGHDT, YNNKEL (reference sequence). The V and J ends lost 1 base and 2 bases respectively, with 15 bases between them. CDR3 sequence reads: CASSQGWSGGPYEQYF. DNA of the CDR3: TGTGCCAGCAGCCAAGGTTGGTCGGGGGGCCCCTACGAGCAGTACTTC.

V and J are TRBV9 and TRBJ1-1; no definite D call. This CDR3 is built from 13 residues. With 4 bases removed from V and 2 bases from J, the gap between germline ends came to 9 bases. Germline V lookup: CDR1 SGDLS, CDR2 YYNGEE. CDR3 residues: CASSFGHNTEAFF. The CDR3 DNA reads TGTGCCAGCAGCTTTGGGCACAACACTGAAGCTTTCTTT.

V is TRBV4-1 and J is TRBJ2-3; 10 bases match TRBD2. Germline V gene data show CDR1 as MGHRA and CDR2 as YSYEKL. J lost 1 base, V lost 6 bases, and 13 bases had no gene match. The CDR3 is 18 amino acids. The CDR3 DNA reads as TGCGCCAGCAGAAAAGAGGTCCTAGCGGGGGTGGGCACAGATACGCAGTATTTT. Protein product: CASRKEVLAGVGTDTQYF.

V usage is TRBV6-1 and J usage is TRBJ1-5; D is unresolved. This CDR3 contains 14 residues. Trimming pared 2 bases from V and 5 bases from J, leaving 10 bases between. CDR1 MNHNS and CDR2 SASEGT come from the germline V gene. DNA for the CDR3: TGTGCCAGCAGTGAAATTCGAGGAGATCAGCCCCAGCATTTT. Its translation: CASSEIRGDQPQHF.

The V and J genes are TRBV4-2 and TRBJ2-7; TRBD1 matches at 10 bases. The CDR3 is 18 residues long. V gave up 0 bases and J gave up 4 bases; unmatched junction bases: 12. Germline V gene lookup returns CDR1 LGHNA and CDR2 YNFKEQ. The CDR3 here is CASSQDGARDRGRYEQYF. The CDR3 coding sequence is TGTGCCAGCAGCCAAGATGGGGCCCGGGACAGGGGTAGGTACGAGCAGTACTTC.

This chain connects TRBV10-3 to TRBJ1-6, with D perhaps matching TRBD1 (6 bases). This CDR3 spans 19 amino acids. V lost 0 bases and J lost 0, with 15 bases in between. Germline CDR1 ENHRY, CDR2 SYGVKD. CDR3 region: CAISESQGRGFSYNSPLHF. The CDR3 DNA reads TGTGCCATCAGTGAGTCCCAGGGCAGGGGCTTCTCCTATAATTCACCCCTCCACTTT.

This sequence joins TRBV7-9 and TRBJ2-1, with 9 positions matching TRBD2. Losses at the gene ends were 5 bases for V and 3 bases for J; bases not matched to a gene: 8. CDR1 SEHNR and CDR2 FQNEAQ come from the germline V gene (reference sequence). The CDR3 is made up of 16 amino acids. The CDR3 reads CASSPPGLADYNEQFF. CDR3 in DNA: TGTGCCAGCAGCCCGCCGGGACTAGCTGACTACAATGAGCAGTTCTTC.

The rearrangement links TRBV15 to TRBJ1-1; D is unresolved. Trimming removed 0 bases from V and 4 bases from J, with 6 bases in between. Germline lookup yields CDR1 LNHNV and CDR2 YYDKDF (reference sequence). This CDR3 has 13 amino acids. The CDR3 loop is CATSRDSGTEAFF. The CDR3 DNA follows: TGTGCCACCAGCAGAGATAGCGGCACTGAAGCTTTCTTT.

This chain uses TRBV6-5 with TRBJ1-1; 8 bases are a match to TRBD1. The CDR3 has 16 residues. The junction had 6 bases not matched to a gene; V was cut back by 2 bases and J by 1 base. Germline-derived CDR1 and CDR2 are MNHEY and SVGAGI. CDR3 sequence reads: CASSYRWTGSNTEAFF. CDR3 nucleotides: TGTGCCAGCAGTTACCGTTGGACAGGGTCGAACACTGAAGCTTTCTTT.

This chain links TRBV6-2 or TRBV6-3 with TRBJ1-2; possibly TRBD1 for D (5 bases). CDR1 MNHEY and CDR2 SVGEGT come from the germline V gene. The CDR3 has 14 amino acids. The V gene lost 2 bases and the J gene lost 7 bases, with 14 bases spanning the gap. In DNA, the CDR3 is TGTGCCAGCAGTTACGACGGCAGGGTGGGTGGCTACACCTTC. It specifies CASSYDGRVGGYTF.